This passage covers 20 T cell receptor beta chains from one sample sequenced in a study of cytomegalovirus exposure and HLA in healthy donors. Data came from immunoSEQ multiplex PCR; TCRdb stores just in-frame clones and leaves some out. Here the sample spans hundreds of thousands of clones, about 90% being singletons. Sample: PBMCs. The origin of the receptors is a woman in her twenties or thirties in good health and CMV-seronegative.

This sequence joins TRBV7-2 and TRBJ2-5, with 8 bases fitting TRBD1. The trim removed 5 bases at V and 2 bases at J, leaving 4 bases unmatched. Germline values: CDR1 SGHTA, CDR2 FQGNSA. The CDR3 length is 14 residues. The CDR3, as DNA: TGTGCCAGCAGCCGGGACAGGATGCAAGAGACCCAGTACTTC. Translation: CASSRDRMQETQYF.

This clone showed up just a few times. The chain couples TRBV6-5 to TRBJ1-4; 8 nucleotides line up with TRBD1. V was clipped by 4 bases and J by 12 bases; unmatched bases: 16. The CDR3 extends over 16 amino acids. Germline CDR1 MNHEY, CDR2 SVGAGI. The CDR3 sequence is CASSSPPGQELRELFF. DNA of the CDR3: TGTGCCAGCAGTTCACCCCCGGGACAGGAGCTACGAGAACTGTTTTTT.

The chain couples TRBV29-1 to TRBJ1-2; 8 positions match TRBD1. The CDR3 extends over 16 amino acids. V shed 7 bases and J 0 bases; nucleotides not matched to a gene: 13. Germline lookup yields CDR1 SQVTM and CDR2 ANQGSEA. The CDR3 here is CSAVRQGPSSNYGYTF. Written as DNA, the CDR3 is TGCAGCGCTGTAAGACAGGGGCCCTCTTCTAACTATGGCTACACCTTC.

The gene calls are TRBV5-1 and TRBJ2-7, with D possibly being TRBD2 (6 bases). CDR3 length: 12 amino acids. V was clipped by 7 bases and J by 3 bases, with 11 bases between them. The V gene's germline CDR1 is SGHRS and CDR2 YFSETQ. CDR3 coding DNA: TGCGCCAGCTATCGGGACTTCTACGAGCAGTACTTC. It encodes CASYRDFYEQYF.

J is TRBJ2-7 and V is TRBV6-6; tentative D call: TRBD2 (6 bases). Germline loops: CDR1 MNHNY, CDR2 SVGAGI (reference sequence). Trimming shortened V by 7 bases and J by 2 bases, and 9 bases separated the two germline ends. This CDR3 contains 12 residues. CDR3 nucleotide sequence: TGTGCCAGCAAAGGGACTCCCTACGAGCAGTACTTC. Translation gives CASKGTPYEQYF.

The chain links TRBV30 to TRBJ1-5; D is unresolved. The CDR3 is 12 amino acids. In germline, CDR1 is GTSNPN, CDR2 SVGIG (reference sequence). The germline V and J ends were trimmed by 5 bases and 7 bases, with 12 bases remaining between them. This CDR3 is CAWSIGLQPQHF. The CDR3 nucleotides are TGTGCCTGGTCAATTGGACTACAGCCCCAGCATTTT.

The V gene is TRBV28, the J gene TRBJ2-7; TRBD2 matches 9 bases. Germline lookup yields CDR1 MDHEN and CDR2 SYDVKM. V was pared by 0 bases and J by 4 bases, with 4 bases of the junction left unmatched. CDR3 length: 15 amino acids. The CDR3, as DNA: TGTGCCAGCAGTTTATGGGGTAGCGGGAGATACGAGCAGTACTTC. Protein sequence: CASSLWGSGRYEQYF.

This chain uses TRBV6-1 with TRBJ2-6, with D unclear. The CDR3 is 17 residues long. V shed 4 bases and J shed 2 bases, with 15 bases lying between them. CDR1 and CDR2 from the germline V gene are MNHNS and SASEGT. This CDR3 is CASSGAPWATGANVLTF. For the CDR3, the DNA is TGTGCCAGCAGTGGGGCACCATGGGCTACTGGGGCCAACGTCCTGACTTTC.

This clone occurred once. The V gene is TRBV28, the J gene TRBJ2-7, with TRBD2 matching over 9 bases. Germline CDR1 reads MDHEN; CDR2 reads SYDVKM. Trimming cost V 3 bases and J 4 bases; bases outside gene matches: 10. The length of the CDR3 is 16 residues. The CDR3 sequence is CASSLGREGVVYEQYF. The CDR3 DNA sequence: TGTGCCAGCAGTTTGGGGCGGGAGGGGGTGGTATACGAGCAGTACTTC. Using reference TRBV28 and TRBJ2-7 for the parts outside the CDR3, the full variable domain is DVKVTQSSRYLVKRTGEKVFLECVQDMDHENMFWYRQDPGLGLRLIYFSYDVKMKEKGDIPEGYSVSREKKERFSLILESASTNQTSMYLCASSLGREGVVYEQYFGPGTRLTVT.

The V and J genes are TRBV28 and TRBJ2-7; possibly TRBD1 for D (5 bases). The CDR3 contains 13 residues. Deletions cut 1 base from V and 3 bases from J, with 7 bases between. Germline V gene lookup returns CDR1 MDHEN and CDR2 SYDVKM. CDR3 amino acids: CASSLLGDYEQYF. DNA of the CDR3: TGTGCCAGCAGTTTATTAGGGGACTACGAGCAGTACTTC.

The chain combines TRBV9 with TRBJ2-1; TRBD2 aligns across 9 bases. V was pared by 1 base and J by 4 bases, with 6 bases of the junction left unmatched. From germline, CDR1 is SGDLS and CDR2 YYNGEE. The CDR3 covers 16 residues. The CDR3 DNA is TGTGCCAGCAGCGTAAGCTCTAGCGGGACATACAATGAGCAGTTCTTC. Its protein product is CASSVSSSGTYNEQFF.

The V and J genes are TRBV5-4 and TRBJ1-4; no clear D gene. The V gene lost 4 bases and the J gene lost 7 bases, with 20 bases spanning the gap. Germline CDR1 and CDR2: SGHNT and YYREEE (reference sequence). The CDR3 has 16 amino acids. CDR3: CASSAALPGYGEKLFF. CDR3 sequence (DNA): TGTGCCAGCAGCGCCGCTCTTCCCGGGTACGGTGAAAAACTGTTTTTT. The full variable domain, its missing parts supplied by reference TRBV5-4 and TRBJ1-4, is ETGVTQSPTHLIKTRGQQVTLRCSSQSGHNTVSWYQQALGQGPQFIFQYYREEENGRGNFPPRFSGLQFPNYSSELNVNALELDDSALYLCASSAALPGYGEKLFFGSGTQLSVL.

The rearrangement joins TRBV21-1 to TRBJ2-7; no DNA check was done on the table's D call, TRBD1. TRBV21-1 is a documented pseudogene. The length of the CDR3 is 13 residues. CDR3 nucleotides: TGTGCCAGCAGCAAAGCGGGACATTACGAGCAGTACTTC. Translation gives CASSKAGHYEQYF.

V usage is TRBV27 and J usage is TRBJ1-1, with TRBD1 matching over 7 bases. The junction had 9 bases not matched to a gene; V was cut back by 5 bases and J by 6 bases. The CDR3 totals 14 residues. Germline values: CDR1 MNHEY, CDR2 SMNVEV (reference sequence). The CDR3 protein is CASSEDRAGAEAFF. The CDR3 DNA sequence: TGTGCCAGCAGTGAAGACAGGGCGGGGGCTGAAGCTTTCTTT.

This chain links TRBV25-1 with TRBJ2-7; possible D gene TRBD2, 6 bases. The CDR3 contains 13 residues. V gave up 0 bases and J gave up 7 bases, with 10 bases separating them. CDR1 MGHDK and CDR2 SYGVNS come from the germline V gene. This chain's CDR3 is CASSEYGGVEQYF. The CDR3 region has the DNA TGTGCCAGCAGTGAATACGGAGGGGTAGAGCAGTACTTC.

There are a few counts of this clone. CDR3 loop: CASSLGLTGVRFYEQYF. CDR3 in DNA: TGCGCCAGCAGCTTGGGGTTGACAGGGGTTCGATTCTACGAGCAGTACTTC. The chain joins TRBV5-1 to TRBJ2-7; 8 nucleotides line up with TRBD1. Germline V gene lookup returns CDR1 SGHRS and CDR2 YFSETQ. V lost 0 bases to trimming and J lost 3 bases; unmatched junction nucleotides: 11. The CDR3 length is 17 residues.

V and J are TRBV27 and TRBJ2-2, with no clear D. Per germline, CDR1 MNHEY and CDR2 SMNVEV (reference sequence). This CDR3 has 14 residues. Trimming stripped 0 bases from V and 4 bases from J, with 6 bases between. CDR3 bases: TGTGCCAGCAGTTTATCGGCGAGCACCGGGGAGCTGTTTTTT. Its translation: CASSLSASTGELFF.

The CDR3 DNA sequence: TGTGCCAGCAGCTTTCGATGGAGGGGAACGAGTAATGAAAAACTGTTTTTT. It is translated as CASSFRWRGTSNEKLFF. V and J are TRBV13 and TRBJ1-4; tentatively, D is TRBD1 (5 bases). Per the germline V gene, CDR1 is PRHDT and CDR2 is FYEKMQ (reference sequence). This CDR3 is built from 17 residues. The germline V and J ends were trimmed by 3 bases and 4 bases, with 18 bases remaining between them. The full variable domain, in which reference TRBV13 and TRBJ1-4 provide the parts outside the CDR3, is AAGVIQSPRHLIKEKRETATLKCYPIPRHDTVYWYQQGPGQDPQFLISFYEKMQSDKGSIPDRFSAQQFSDYHSELNMSSLELGDSALYFCASSFRWRGTSNEKLFFGSGTQLSVL.

The chain is built from TRBV5-1 and TRBJ2-5; D not certain. Trimming pared 2 bases from V and 1 base from J, leaving 9 bases between. CDR3 length: 14 amino acids. Germline lookup yields CDR1 SGHRS and CDR2 YFSETQ. The CDR3 bases are TGCGCCAGCAGCTTATTTCTATTCCAAGAGACCCAGTACTTC. It encodes CASSLFLFQETQYF.

The chain links TRBV11-3 to TRBJ2-2, with D maybe TRBD2 (6 bases). From germline, CDR1 is SGHNT and CDR2 YENEEA. Trimming removed 3 bases at V and 0 bases at J, with 11 bases between. The CDR3 runs to 16 residues. This chain's CDR3 is CASSLRGVSNTGELFF. The CDR3 DNA sequence: TGTGCCAGCAGCTTGCGGGGCGTCTCGAACACCGGGGAGCTGTTTTTT. Full variable domain (outside the CDR3, taken from reference TRBV11-3 and TRBJ2-2): EAGVVQSPRYKIIEKKQPVAFWCNPISGHNTLYWYLQNLGQGPELLIRYENEEAVDDSQLPKDRFSAERLKGVDSTLKIQPAELGDSAVYLCASSLRGVSNTGELFFGEGSRLTVL.